This entry is about one TCR beta chain. Its antigen specificity is not known. No much larger clone exists at a distance of one base, and base qualities are not known. Spanning cysteine to phenylalanine, the CDR3 consists of 17 amino acids. Just the 51-base CDR3 DNA is kept, in frame starting at base 1. The V end loses 8 bases and the J end loses 4 bases, and a stretch of 24 bases separates them. CDR1 and CDR2 (LNHNV, YYDKDF) derive from the germline V gene (reference sequence). This specimen belongs to a study of STAT3 mutations in large granular lymphocyte leukemia (dated by TCRdb to about 2019). Study-level background: In roughly half of the longitudinally sequenced T-LGLL patients, canonical activating STAT3 mutations were detected. Over half of the T-LGLL patients were given one or more immunosuppressive therapy regimens, and 30% to 45% of the treated patients had a hematologic response. Serial deep sequencing of TCRbeta CDR3 and STAT3 was performed in patients with T-cell large granular lymphocyte leukemia to reconstruct clonal hierarchy and dynamics. From an initial cohort of 207 LGL patients, approximately 17 representative T-LGLL cases were chosen for longitudinal sequencing of TCRbeta and STAT3. A couple of patients with natural killer LGL leukemia were also sequenced longitudinally as controls within the study. For each patient, sequencing was performed at an average of 4 time points, with a range of 2 to 8 samplings.

The investigation overall reported the following: Because codominant clonotypes persisted in some patients, a small but highly pathogenic clone may have been missed. Because no samples were available when a clone first appeared, clonal expansion had to be inferred from samplings taken at other points. Linking therapy response to changes in TCR clonal burden was complicated by variable intervals between samplings and by differing treatment regimens. Dominant TCR clone burden was found to exceed STAT3 mutant burden in several patients, suggesting that STAT3 mutation arose secondarily within a pre-expanded clone. All T-LGLL patients had at least one immunodominant TCRbeta clonotype, and roughly half had multiple immunodominant subclonotypes. In about 30% of the 18 patients, TCR clonotype switching occurred after therapy, and every newly emerging clone was STAT3 wild type.

DNA was extracted from blood mononuclear cells, with the same DNA used for both TCR and STAT3 sequencing. An Illumina MiSeq was used to sequence the TCRbeta libraries, yielding an average of roughly 41,000 productive templates per sample. Using multiplex PCR amplification, the immunoSEQ assay generated the TCRbeta CDR3 libraries. The paper's processing steps were these. Following a previously defined approach, repertoire diversity was calculated, and values close to 0 point to extremely monoclonal samples. The immuneACCESS repertoire file appears here via TCRdb, limited to in-frame rearrangements. These files lack a portion of the clones; in checked studies, under half of the deficit traces to unresolved V genes, and the cause of the others is not known. V and J calls and clone size come straight from that table; D and trimming were deduced from the DNA. The sample profile shows several thousand clones; about 35% of them were found once. Of the sample, approximately 15% is held by the ten largest clones.

The sequence came from a woman aged 40-49 years with T-cell large granular lymphocyte leukemia. Some clones in this sample may be carry-over from other donors' samples. The age is the age at diagnosis. The sample was peripheral blood mononuclear cells. Recombination linked TRBV15 to TRBJ2-1; the D call could be TRBD1 or TRBD2, with each sharing 5 bases. The CDR3 sequence is CATWETHTGTDYNEQFF. The nucleotides read TGTGCCACCTGGGAGACCCACACCGGGACGGATTACAATGAGCAGTTCTTC.